A single sample gave rise to the 14 T cell receptor beta chains below, sequenced in a study of blood T cell repertoires in COVID-19. Using immunoSEQ multiplex PCR, the repertoire was profiled, and TCRdb retains in-frame clones only, with some absent. The sample holds some 190,000 clones; about 88% are singletons and the top ten take under 4%. Sequencing used PBMCs or T cells enriched from blood (not recorded which). The receptor source for this set is a woman aged 25 to 39 who had recovered from COVID-19.

The chain carries TRBV19 and TRBJ1-2; D perhaps matches TRBD1 (5 bases). This CDR3 has 16 residues. In germline, CDR1 is LNHDA, CDR2 SQIVND (reference sequence). V was trimmed by 1 base and J by 3 bases, leaving 15 bases between them. This chain's CDR3 is CASSIGGGNWYYGYTF. CDR3 sequence (DNA): TGTGCCAGTAGTATAGGCGGGGGGAACTGGTACTATGGCTACACCTTC.

The chain combines TRBV5-1 with TRBJ1-2; tentatively, D is TRBD1 (5 bases). Deletions cut 4 bases from V and 5 bases from J, with 18 bases between. The CDR3 length is 15 residues. Per the germline V gene, CDR1 is SGHRS and CDR2 is YFSETQ. The CDR3 DNA is TGCGCCAGCAGCCCGGAAGGCGGGGACTCTTATGGCTACACCTTC. Translated: CASSPEGGDSYGYTF.

This clone turned up a few times. This chain uses TRBV18 with TRBJ1-4; 7 bases line up with TRBD1. The CDR3 consists of 14 residues. V shed 6 bases, J shed 7 bases, and the junction held 8 bases outside the gene matches. Germline V gene sequence: CDR1 KGHSH, CDR2 LQKENI. The CDR3 loop is CASSLDRVGEKLFF. As DNA, the CDR3 is TGTGCCAGCTCTCTCGACAGGGTCGGTGAAAAACTGTTTTTT.

The chain links TRBV5-6 to TRBJ2-1, with D perhaps TRBD2 (5 bases). Trimming shortened V by 0 bases and J by 14 bases, and 15 bases separated the two germline ends. The germline gives CDR1 SGHDT, CDR2 YYEEEE. The CDR3 has 13 residues. The DNA for the CDR3 is TGTGCCAGCAGCTTGGGGCGACTAACGGCGAAGTTCTTC. Translation gives CASSLGRLTAKFF.

V usage is TRBV20-1 and J usage is TRBJ1-2; D is ambiguous. CDR3 size: 11 residues. V gave up 6 bases and J gave up 8 bases, with 13 bases separating them. Germline CDR1 is DFQATT and CDR2 is SNEGSKA (reference sequence). The CDR3 DNA sequence: TGCAGTGCCCCACCTATCGGGGGCTACACCTTC. Translation: CSAPPIGGYTF.

The chain recombines TRBV18 with TRBJ1-2; TRBD1 might be the D (5 bases). The ends were cut back, 4 bases at V and 3 bases at J, with 9 bases in the middle. CDR1 KGHSH and CDR2 LQKENI come from the germline V gene. The CDR3 covers 13 residues. CDR3 coding DNA: TGTGCCAGCTCACGGCTCAGGGACTATGGCTACACCTTC. It translates to CASSRLRDYGYTF.

The sample holds a few counts of this clone. V is TRBV11-2 and J is TRBJ1-1; D is uncertain. Trimming took 5 bases from V and 0 from J, leaving 10 bases between them. From germline, CDR1 is SGHAT and CDR2 FQNNGV. The CDR3 contains 14 residues. The CDR3 loop reads CASSPKTVNTEAFF. The CDR3, as DNA: TGTGCCAGCAGCCCAAAAACAGTGAACACTGAAGCTTTCTTT.

The chain couples TRBV5-5 to TRBJ2-7; 7 positions agree with TRBD1. The germline CDR1 and CDR2 sequences are SGHKS and YYEKEE (reference sequence). This CDR3 region has 17 residues. The trim removed 4 bases at V and 2 bases at J, leaving 15 bases unmatched. CDR3 sequence: CASSLRDSSFGAYEQYV. The CDR3 bases are TGTGCCAGCAGCCTCCGGGACAGCTCCTTTGGGGCCTACGAGCAGTACGTC.

This chain uses TRBV9 with TRBJ2-4; D is possibly TRBD1 (5 bases). CDR1 and CDR2 (germline): SGDLS, YYNGEE. The V end lost 3 bases, the J end lost 7 bases, and 11 bases lay between the germline ends. The CDR3 has 13 amino acids. CDR3 nucleotides: TGTGCCAGCAGCGCAGGGCTTCTCAACATTCAGTACTTC. Amino acids: CASSAGLLNIQYF.

This sequence joins TRBV21-1 and TRBJ2-1; the listed D gene, TRBD1, was not tested against the DNA. TRBV21-1 represents a pseudogene. The CDR3 has 13 residues. CDR3 in amino acids: CAKTGQAYNEQFF. As DNA, the CDR3 is TGTGCCAAAACTGGACAGGCCTACAATGAGCAGTTCTTC.

The chain carries TRBV5-1 and TRBJ1-4, with TRBD1 matching 7 bases. This CDR3 is built from 16 residues. Trimming cost V 5 bases and J 0 bases; bases outside gene matches: 7. CDR1 and CDR2 (germline): SGHRS, YFSETQ. CDR3 amino acids: CASRPGTETTNEKLFF. For the CDR3, the DNA is TGCGCCAGCAGGCCCGGGACAGAAACAACTAATGAAAAACTGTTTTTT.

This clone was picked up a small number of times. The chain joins TRBV21-1 to TRBJ2-7; the D segment call TRBD2 is taken from the table without a DNA check. TRBV21-1 is given as a pseudogene. The CDR3 covers 15 residues. DNA for the CDR3: TGTGCCAGCAGCAAAGTCTCCGGGGGGCTTGTCGAGCAGTACGTC. Its translation is CASSKVSGGLVEQYV.

DNA of the CDR3: TGTGCCAGCACGCGATCAACCACCTCTGGGGCCAACGTCCTGACTTTC. Its translation: CASTRSTTSGANVLTF. V gene TRBV2 combines with J gene TRBJ2-6; D is ambiguous. Trimming took off 7 bases at V and 0 bases at J, with 13 bases between the two ends. Looked up from germline, CDR1 is SNHLY and CDR2 is FYNNEI. The CDR3 has 16 residues.

As for this clone: Other nucleotide sequences in the sample specify the same CDR3. V gene TRBV5-1 combines with J gene TRBJ1-1; 8 positions agree with TRBD1. J was trimmed by 1 base and V by 5 bases; bases with no gene match: 4. Germline CDR1 and CDR2: SGHRS and YFSETQ. This CDR3 comprises 14 residues. The DNA for the CDR3 is TGCGCCAGCAGTTCACAGGGGGGGAACACTGAAGCTTTCTTT. Residues: CASSSQGGNTEAFF.